This TCR beta chain was sequenced for a study of post-analysis software for immune sequencing data. Across the whole study: Recorded subtypes: relapsing-remitting, secondary progressive, progressive-relapsing; some patients unannotated.

In its sample, this clonotype was seen a few times. Its antigen remains unidentified. Findings and caveats of the study: Versus controls, multiple sclerosis patients showed significantly lower diversity (normalized Chao1). Analysis by F measure revealed that same-batch samples clustered strongly together.

cDNA libraries of TCR beta carried unique molecular identifiers. T cells numbering about 1 to 10 million gave rise to 400,000 to 550,000 cDNA molecules. TCRdb recomputed calls from the PCR reads with MiXCR, one row per CDR3 protein. The sample consists of about 560,000 distinct CDR3 sequences, about 40% of them appearing once. This clonotype originated in a girl aged 5 to 17 with multiple sclerosis. The sample taken for sequencing was blood.

The DNA of the CDR3 is TGTGCCAGCAGCCCCCTTATAGCGGGAGCAGTCTACGAGCAGTACTTC. This gives the protein CASSPLIAGAVYEQYF. The chain couples TRBV4-2 to TRBJ2-5; TRBD2 matches 9 bases. Gene TRBJ2-7 matches the end of the DNA better, so the J call may be wrong. CDR3 length: 16 amino acids. The germline CDR1 and CDR2 sequences are LGHNA and YNFKEQ.